The table lists the clone carrying this T cell receptor (beta chain) with a few counts. This specimen comes from a study of blood T cell repertoires in COVID-19. Sequencing used immunoSEQ multiplex PCR; TCRdb keeps in-frame clones, though not all of them. Of fewer than 250,000 clones in the sample, 83% were seen once. The germline V gene has CDR1 WNHNN and CDR2 SYGVQD (reference sequence). The CDR3 runs to 15 residues. Losses at the gene ends were 2 bases for V and 5 bases for J; bases not matched to a gene: 4. The chain recombines TRBV10-1 with TRBJ2-2, with TRBD1 identical over 8 bases. Specimen: peripheral blood. The sequence derives from a human donor in a cohort sampled during active COVID-19. The DNA of the CDR3 is TGCGCCAGCAGTGAGCCAGGGGGCAGAACCGGGGAGCTGTTTTTT. Protein: CASSEPGGRTGELFF.